These 19 T cell receptor beta chains came from one sample sequenced in a study of CD8 T cells in Susac syndrome. After extraction with the RNeasy kit, about 0.5 to 1 ug of the RNA was reverse transcribed using random hexamers. In TCRdb, the immunoSEQ multiplex PCR reads were re-called with MiXCR into one record per CDR3 protein. The sample holds hundreds of thousands of distinct CDR3 sequences, about 95% seen once. The material sequenced was CD4+ T cells from PBMCs. These receptors all come from a human donor with Susac syndrome.

The chain is built from TRBV12-3 or TRBV12-4 and TRBJ2-1, with 10 positions matching TRBD1. Trimming removed 6 bases from V and 7 bases from J; junction bases left unmatched: 6. The CDR3 runs 14 residues. The CDR3 DNA sequence: TGTGCCAGCAGGTCGGACAGGGGGGCTAATGAGCAGTTCTTC. Its protein product is CASRSDRGANEQFF.

This clonotype was observed a single time. The junction does not match germline at one end; this may be a read error. V usage is TRBV25-1 and J usage is TRBJ1-1; tentative D call: TRBD1 (5 bases). The CDR3 is 14 amino acids. Germline CDR1 and CDR2: MGHDK and SYGVNS. This CDR3 is CASSVGLLNAEAFF. As DNA, the CDR3 is TGTGCCAGCAGTGTGGGACTTTTGAACGCTGAAGCTTTCTTT.

V and J are TRBV27 and TRBJ2-7; D ambiguous. The V and J ends lost 8 bases and 1 base respectively, with 6 bases between them. The CDR3 is 11 residues long. Germline CDR1 MNHEY, CDR2 SMNVEV (reference sequence). The CDR3 bases are TGTGCCAGCGGGAATTCCTACGAGCAGTACTTC. Translated: CASGNSYEQYF.

The chain is built from TRBV19 and TRBJ1-5; tentatively, D is TRBD1 (6 bases). CDR1 is LNHDA and CDR2 is SQIVND in the germline V gene (reference sequence). The CDR3 length is 14 residues. V was cut by 5 bases and J by 5 bases, with 13 bases left in between. This CDR3 is CASSARTADQPQHF. For the CDR3, the DNA is TGTGCCAGTAGTGCGAGGACAGCCGATCAGCCCCAGCATTTT.

The chain joins TRBV20-1 to TRBJ2-5; D call uncertain. Trimming removed 0 bases from V and 3 bases from J, with 8 bases in between. The V gene's germline CDR1 is DFQATT and CDR2 SNEGSKA (reference sequence). The CDR3 totals 13 residues. The CDR3 DNA is TGCAGTGCTAGAGATGACCATAAAGAGACCCAGTACTTC. Translating gives CSARDDHKETQYF.

This rearrangement joins TRBV5-1 to TRBJ1-1; 11 bases agree with TRBD1. This CDR3 spans 15 amino acids. V gave up 3 bases and J gave up 0 bases; unmatched junction bases: 1. Germline V gene sequence: CDR1 SGHRS, CDR2 YFSETQ. The CDR3 bases are TGCGCCAGCAGCTGGGGACAGGGGGTGAACACTGAAGCTTTCTTT. Protein: CASSWGQGVNTEAFF.

The genes are TRBV11-3 and TRBJ2-2; 8 bases fit TRBD2. CDR1 and CDR2 (germline): SGHNT, YENEEA. The length of the CDR3 is 15 residues. The junction had 3 bases not matched to a gene; V was cut back by 6 bases and J by 0 bases. CDR3 bases: TGTGCCAGCAGAGCTAGCGGGCCGAACACCGGGGAGCTGTTTTTT. This translates into CASRASGPNTGELFF.

The chain has TRBV12-3 or TRBV12-4 and TRBJ2-5; either TRBD1 or TRBD2 may fit D (5 bases each). Trimming removed 7 bases at V and 4 bases at J, with 16 bases between. This CDR3 region has 14 residues. CDR3 sequence (DNA): TGTGCCAGCACTAGAGGGACCCGCGGAGAGACCCAGTACTTC. This encodes CASTRGTRGETQYF.

The chain links TRBV7-2 to TRBJ2-4; TRBD1 is a possible D gene (5 bases). CDR1 and CDR2 from the germline V gene are SGHTA and FQGNSA. The length of the CDR3 is 14 residues. With 3 bases removed from V and 6 bases from J, the gap between germline ends came to 12 bases. The DNA of the CDR3 is TGTGCCAGCAGCTTTGCGACAGAGACAAACATTCAGTACTTC. Translation: CASSFATETNIQYF.

This clonotype was seen only once. This chain links TRBV30 with TRBJ1-5, with D maybe TRBD1 (5 bases). The V gene lost 1 base and the J gene lost 9 bases, with 13 bases spanning the gap. Germline CDR1 GTSNPN, CDR2 SVGIG (reference sequence). The CDR3 runs to 13 residues. The DNA of the CDR3 is TGTGCCTGGAGTGGGACATCGGGGTCGCCCCAGCATTTT. Its translation is CAWSGTSGSPQHF. The full variable domain, with the rest looked up from reference TRBV30 and TRBJ1-5, is SQTIHQWPATLVQPVGSPLSLECTVEGTSNPNLYWYRQAAGRGLQLLFYSVGIGQISSEVPQNLSASRPQDRQFILSSKKLLLSDSGFYLCAWSGTSGSPQHFGDGTRLSIL.

The chain uses TRBV30 and TRBJ1-5, with 8 bases aligning to TRBD1. From germline, CDR1 is GTSNPN and CDR2 SVGIG (reference sequence). V gave up 2 bases and J gave up 0 bases; unmatched junction bases: 3. This CDR3 has 15 amino acids. This CDR3 is CAWSPGQGSNQPQHF. CDR3 nucleotide sequence: TGTGCCTGGAGTCCCGGACAGGGTAGCAATCAGCCCCAGCATTTT.

The V and J genes are TRBV6-5 and TRBJ1-2, with 9 bases lining up with TRBD1. The germline V gene has CDR1 MNHEY and CDR2 SVGAGI. The CDR3 length is 15 residues. J gave up 8 bases and V 6 bases, and 13 bases lay outside the gene matches. The CDR3 DNA is TGTGCCAGCAGGAATACGGGACAGGGAATTGGAGGCTACACCTTC. Protein: CASRNTGQGIGGYTF.

This clonotype was seen only once. The chain uses TRBV11-3 and TRBJ1-2; D call uncertain. The CDR3 extends over 13 amino acids. CDR1 is SGHNT, CDR2 YENEEA, per germline. V lost 5 bases to trimming and J lost 0 bases, with 7 bases between them. The CDR3 sequence is CASSSRPNYGYTF. CDR3 coding DNA: TGTGCCAGCAGCAGCAGACCTAACTATGGCTACACCTTC.

The CDR3 DNA sequence: TGTGCCAGCAGTTCGATTAATACGCAGTATTTT. This sequence encodes CASSSINTQYF. The chain recombines TRBV6-2 or TRBV6-3 with TRBJ2-3, with no clear D. V lost 4 bases and J 7 bases, leaving 6 bases between the germline ends. Per the germline V gene, CDR1 is MNHEY and CDR2 is SVGEGT. This CDR3 is built from 11 residues.

This chain connects TRBV20-1 to TRBJ1-5; D might be TRBD1 (5 bases). There are 13 residues in the CDR3. V lost 3 bases to trimming and J lost 0 bases, with 6 bases between them. Germline CDR1 DFQATT, CDR2 SNEGSKA (reference sequence). Written as DNA, the CDR3 is TGCAGTGCTAGGACAGATAGCAATCAGCCCCAGCATTTT. The encoded protein is CSARTDSNQPQHF.

The table lists this clonotype with a count of one. J is TRBJ1-5 and V is TRBV6-2 or TRBV6-3, with D unclear. There are 14 residues in the CDR3. V lost 10 bases and J 6 bases, leaving 19 bases between the germline ends. Germline V CDR1 and CDR2: MNHEY, SVGEGT. The DNA for the CDR3 is TGTGCCACCTCTCGTGCAGATGGGCTTCAGCCCCAGCATTTT. Translating gives CATSRADGLQPQHF.

This chain joins TRBV28 and TRBJ2-7, with D perhaps being TRBD1 or TRBD2 (6 bases each). Per the germline V gene, CDR1 is MDHEN and CDR2 is SYDVKM. The CDR3 runs to 16 residues. V was pared by 3 bases and J by 3 bases, with 18 bases between. The CDR3 sequence: CASSFSLQGLSYEQYF. The CDR3 region has the DNA TGTGCCAGCAGTTTCTCTTTACAGGGACTCAGCTACGAGCAGTACTTC.

This rearrangement joins TRBV7-6 to TRBJ2-6; D ambiguous. Germline V lookup: CDR1 SGHVS, CDR2 FNYEAQ. The CDR3 loop spans 15 amino acids. The V and J ends lost 2 bases and 2 bases respectively, with 7 bases between them. DNA of the CDR3: TGTGCCAGCAGCTTAAAGGGAACTGGGGCCAACGTCCTGACTTTC. It translates to CASSLKGTGANVLTF.

V is TRBV7-9 and J is TRBJ1-2; a weak D match, TRBD1 (5 bases). V lost 8 bases and J 8 bases, leaving 18 bases between the germline ends. Germline CDR1 and CDR2: SEHNR and FQNEAQ (reference sequence). This CDR3 has 13 residues. The CDR3: CASPRDGKLGYTF. The CDR3, as DNA: TGTGCCAGCCCCCGGGACGGCAAACTAGGCTACACCTTC. Looking up the rest from reference TRBV7-9 and TRBJ1-2 gives the full variable domain: DTGVSQNPRHKITKRGQNVTFRCDPISEHNRLYWYRQTLGQGPEFLTYFQNEAQLEKSRLLSDRFSAERPKGSFSTLEIQRTEQGDSAMYLCASPRDGKLGYTFGSGTRLTVV.